The 7 T cell receptor beta chains below were found in one sample sequenced in a study of blood T cell repertoires in COVID-19. The data were produced by immunoSEQ multiplex PCR, yet TCRdb's version contains in-frame clones alone and is incomplete. The sample carries 100,000 or so clones, more than 70% recorded once. Sequencing input: peripheral blood. Receptor source: a woman aged 55-70 years in a cohort sampled during active or convalescent COVID-19.

This rearrangement joins TRBV5-8 to TRBJ2-7; 11 bases line up with TRBD1. This CDR3 region has 15 residues. After removal of 3 bases from V and 7 bases from J, the junction contained 9 bases not matched to a gene. Germline CDR1 and CDR2: SGHTS and YDEGEE. For the CDR3, the DNA is TGTGCCAGCAGCTCCTGGACAGGGGGCTATAGTGAGCAGTACTTC. It is translated as CASSSWTGGYSEQYF.

This chain links TRBV7-8 with TRBJ2-3; 7 bases are shared with TRBD2. This CDR3 has 18 residues. CDR1 and CDR2 from the germline V gene are SGHVS and FQNEAQ. The trim removed 0 bases at V and 2 bases at J, leaving 11 bases unmatched. The chain's CDR3 is CASSLALAARPSTDTQYF. CDR3 nucleotides: TGTGCCAGCAGCTTAGCGCTAGCGGCCAGACCGTCCACAGATACGCAGTATTTT.

This chain uses TRBV5-1 with TRBJ1-3, with D maybe TRBD1 (5 bases). V shed 6 bases and J shed 4 bases, with 17 bases lying between them. This CDR3 is 15 amino acids long. The V gene's germline CDR1 is SGHRS and CDR2 YFSETQ. For the CDR3, the DNA is TGCGCCAGCACCCCCGAAGGGGCAAGGGGAAACACCATATATTTT. It yields the protein CASTPEGARGNTIYF.

The V and J genes are TRBV18 and TRBJ1-4; D gene uncertain. The V end was cut by 3 bases, the J end by 0 bases, with 11 bases between. Germline V CDR1 and CDR2: KGHSH, LQKENI. The CDR3 is 16 amino acids. CDR3 residues: CASSPGRSSTNEKLFF. In DNA form, the CDR3 reads TGTGCCAGCTCACCGGGCCGCTCCTCAACTAATGAAAAACTGTTTTTT.

This clone came up a few times. This chain uses TRBV21-1 with TRBJ1-3. TRBV21-1 is tagged as a pseudogene. This CDR3 has 18 residues. The CDR3 sequence is CASSKGGGSDSRGNTIYF. CDR3 bases: TGTGCCAGCAGCAAAGGCGGAGGGTCTGACTCTCGCGGAAACACCATATATTTT.

The V gene is TRBV7-9, the J gene TRBJ1-5, with D possibly TRBD1 on 5 matching bases. CDR3 length equals 16 residues. V lost 2 bases and J 1 base, leaving 12 bases between the germline ends. CDR1 and CDR2 from the germline V gene are SEHNR and FQNEAQ (reference sequence). This CDR3 reads CASSLRAGGSNQPQHF. CDR3 nucleotide sequence: TGTGCCAGCAGCTTAAGGGCGGGGGGGAGCAATCAGCCCCAGCATTTT.

The genes are TRBV6-5 and TRBJ1-2, with 7 nucleotides matching TRBD1. V shed 7 bases and J 4 bases; nucleotides not matched to a gene: 6. Germline V CDR1 and CDR2: MNHEY, SVGAGI. The CDR3 spans 13 residues. CDR3 in amino acids: CASTPGTAYGYTF. Written as DNA, the CDR3 is TGTGCCAGCACCCCAGGGACAGCCTATGGCTACACCTTC.